The 2 T cell receptor beta chains presented below share a single source sample, sequenced in a study of T cell responses to AZD1222 COVID-19 vaccine. Sequencing was performed with immunoSEQ multiplex PCR; in TCRdb, only in-frame clones are kept and a portion is missing. The sample yields fewer than 150,000 clones, 84% seen once. Specimen: peripheral blood, collected on day 0 of AZD1222 vaccination. The receptor set was obtained from an adult in good health.

The chain combines TRBV11-3 with TRBJ2-1, with 10 bases matching TRBD2. Germline lookup yields CDR1 SGHNT and CDR2 YENEEA. Trimming at V came to 1 base and at J to 4 bases, leaving 16 bases not matched to a gene. The CDR3 has 20 amino acids. DNA of the CDR3: TGTGCCAGCAGCTTAGGGGATCCCCTGGTAGCGGGGGGCCGATACAATGAGCAGTTCTTC. This translates into CASSLGDPLVAGGRYNEQFF. The full variable domain, its missing parts supplied by reference TRBV11-3 and TRBJ2-1, is EAGVVQSPRYKIIEKKQPVAFWCNPISGHNTLYWYLQNLGQGPELLIRYENEEAVDDSQLPKDRFSAERLKGVDSTLKIQPAELGDSAVYLCASSLGDPLVAGGRYNEQFFGPGTRLTVL.

V usage is TRBV12-5 and J usage is TRBJ1-1, with 7 bases lining up with TRBD1. This CDR3 has 15 amino acids. CDR1 and CDR2 from the germline V gene are LGHNT and FRNRAP. The V gene end was trimmed by 4 bases and the J gene end by 1 base; junction bases not matched to a gene: 6. In DNA form, the CDR3 reads TGTGCTAGTGGTTGGACCGGGACAGAGAACACTGAAGCTTTCTTT. It encodes CASGWTGTENTEAFF.